The 24 T cell receptor beta chains below come from one sample, sequenced in a study of T cell repertoires in cytomegalovirus infection. TCRdb reanalysed the reads using MiXCR and keeps one entry per CDR3 protein. The sample lists over 90,000 distinct CDR3 sequences, more than 15% seen once, with more than 7% in the top ten. The sample consisted of PBMCs. The receptors come from a human donor in good health (CMV status not recorded). Some clones in this sample may be carry-over from other donors' samples.

This sequence joins TRBV5-5 and TRBJ2-7; 9 nucleotides line up with TRBD1. Germline CDR1 reads SGHKS; CDR2 reads YYEKEE (reference sequence). V dropped 2 bases and J dropped 6; count of bases not matched to a gene: 6. The CDR3 length is 14 residues. Here the CDR3 reads CASSFGQGTAEQYF. The CDR3 nucleotides are TGTGCCAGCAGCTTCGGACAGGGGACCGCCGAGCAGTACTTC. The full variable domain, in which reference TRBV5-5 and TRBJ2-7 provide the parts outside the CDR3, is DAGVTQSPTHLIKTRGQQVTLRCSPISGHKSVSWYQQVLGQGPQFIFQYYEKEERGRGNFPDRFSARQFPNYSSELNVNALLLGDSALYLCASSFGQGTAEQYFGPGTRLTVT.

This rearrangement joins TRBV11-2 to TRBJ1-2; 10 nucleotides line up with TRBD1. Germline V gives CDR1 SGHAT, CDR2 FQNNGV. V shed 4 bases and J 7 bases; nucleotides not matched to a gene: 9. The CDR3 sequence is 15 residues long. DNA for the CDR3: TGTGCCAGCAGCTGGGACGGGACAGGGGATGGTGGCTACACCTTC. This codes for CASSWDGTGDGGYTF.

This clonotype was counted many times. The chain combines TRBV7-8 with TRBJ2-1, with 7 bases lining up with TRBD2. Germline values: CDR1 SGHVS, CDR2 FQNEAQ. The CDR3 runs to 14 residues. The junction had 5 bases not matched to a gene; V was cut back by 5 bases and J by 4 bases. CDR3 amino acids: CASSLQRGYNEQFF. The CDR3 DNA reads as TGTGCCAGCAGCCTCCAGCGGGGATACAATGAGCAGTTCTTC.

This clonotype was observed a handful of times. The CDR3 DNA sequence: TGTGCCAGCAGCTTAGCGGGGTCAGGTCGAGCTTTCTTT. This translates into CASSLAGSGRAFF. The chain joins TRBV7-6 to TRBJ1-1, with unresolved D. Germline V gene data show CDR1 as SGHVS and CDR2 as FNYEAQ. This CDR3 has 13 residues. Trimming removed 0 bases at V and 10 bases at J, with 12 bases between.

This clonotype was counted ten times or more. The chain employs TRBV11-2 and TRBJ2-1; D call uncertain. With 3 bases removed from V and 2 bases from J, the gap between germline ends came to 11 bases. The germline gives CDR1 SGHAT, CDR2 FQNNGV. This CDR3 region has 15 residues. The CDR3 bases are TGTGCCAGCAGCTTCTCGCGCGTAACCTACAATGAGCAGTTCTTC. This encodes CASSFSRVTYNEQFF. The full variable domain, completed using reference TRBV11-2 and TRBJ2-1, is EAGVAQSPRYKIIEKRQSVAFWCNPISGHATLYWYQQILGQGPKLLIQFQNNGVVDDSQLPKDRFSAERLKGVDSTLKIQPAKLEDSAVYLCASSFSRVTYNEQFFGPGTRLTVL.

This clonotype was seen a few times. The chain couples TRBV5-4 to TRBJ2-7; the match to TRBD1 covers 10 bases. Germline CDR1 reads SGHNT; CDR2 reads YYREEE (reference sequence). The CDR3 consists of 15 residues. Trimming removed 5 bases from V and 6 bases from J; junction bases left unmatched: 11. CDR3 loop: CASSFRDRGGLEQYF. For the CDR3, the DNA is TGTGCCAGCAGTTTCCGGGACAGGGGCGGTCTCGAGCAGTACTTC.

CDR3 amino acids: CSSSGTGAYEQYF. The CDR3 nucleotides are TGCAGTTCCTCCGGGACAGGGGCCTACGAGCAGTACTTC. The chain uses TRBV20-1 and TRBJ2-7; 10 nucleotides match TRBD1. With 8 bases clipped from V and 2 bases from J, the junction kept 6 bases outside the gene matches. This CDR3 contains 13 residues. CDR1 is DFQATT and CDR2 is SNEGSKA in the germline V gene (reference sequence).

This chain uses TRBV9 with TRBJ2-3; D perhaps matches TRBD1 (5 bases). CDR3 length equals 14 residues. V lost 6 bases to trimming and J lost 4 bases, with 15 bases between them. Germline V gene sequence: CDR1 SGDLS, CDR2 YYNGEE. In DNA form, the CDR3 reads TGTGCCAGCACTTACCAGGGTGCCTCAGATACGCAGTATTTT. It codes for CASTYQGASDTQYF.

In this sample, this clonotype turned up a few times. V gene TRBV19 combines with J gene TRBJ2-1; TRBD2 matches 7 bases. Germline V gene data show CDR1 as LNHDA and CDR2 as SQIVND (reference sequence). V shed 6 bases, J shed 8 bases, and the junction held 16 bases outside the gene matches. The CDR3 runs to 16 residues. The CDR3 sequence: CASSRAPSGSGDEQFF. The CDR3 nucleotides read TGTGCCAGTAGCCGGGCCCCTAGCGGTTCTGGCGATGAGCAGTTCTTC.

The J gene is TRBJ2-3, the V gene TRBV10-3; TRBD1 is a possible D gene (5 bases). The CDR3 spans 14 residues. Looked up from germline, CDR1 is ENHRY and CDR2 is SYGVKD. V lost 8 bases to trimming and J lost 0 bases, with 12 bases between them. This CDR3 is CAILGDTSTDTQYF. The CDR3, as DNA: TGTGCCATCCTAGGGGATACTAGCACAGATACGCAGTATTTT.

The gene calls are TRBV7-2 and TRBJ1-1; D gene unclear. Germline V gives CDR1 SGHTA, CDR2 FQGNSA. CDR3 size: 15 residues. V lost 2 bases and J lost 1, with 11 bases in between. This CDR3 is CASSLSMGRNTEAFF. In DNA, the CDR3 is TGTGCCAGCAGCTTAAGTATGGGTCGGAACACTGAAGCTTTCTTT.

Many counts were recorded for this clonotype. The V and J genes are TRBV7-2 and TRBJ2-3, with a weak D call TRBD1 (5 bases). The CDR3 has 15 amino acids. The germline gives CDR1 SGHTA, CDR2 FQGNSA. V lost 5 bases, J lost 0 bases, and 12 bases lay in between. As DNA, the CDR3 is TGTGCCAGCAGCCTACAACAGGCCAGCACAGATACGCAGTATTTT. Translating it yields CASSLQQASTDTQYF.

This clonotype was detected only a few times. The chain links TRBV9 to TRBJ2-3; 12 bases are a match to TRBD2. The trim removed 3 bases at V and 3 bases at J, leaving 5 bases unmatched. The CDR3 runs 16 residues. Germline-derived CDR1 and CDR2 are SGDLS and YYNGEE. The CDR3 DNA reads as TGTGCCAGCAGCGGCAGACTAGCGGGGGTGACAGATACGCAGTATTTT. It encodes CASSGRLAGVTDTQYF.

Ten or more counts support this clonotype. The rearrangement joins TRBV29-1 to TRBJ2-1; 8 positions match TRBD1. The germline CDR1 and CDR2 sequences are SQVTM and ANQGSEA. Losses at the gene ends were 5 bases for V and 5 bases for J; bases not matched to a gene: 8. The CDR3 extends over 14 amino acids. CDR3 protein: CSVLRGLIDNEQFF. The CDR3 DNA reads TGCAGCGTTCTCAGGGGGCTAATCGACAATGAGCAGTTCTTC.

This clonotype has at least ten counts. The chain has TRBV7-2 and TRBJ1-5, with D possibly matching TRBD1 (5 bases). Germline V gene data show CDR1 as SGHTA and CDR2 as FQGNSA. CDR3 length: 14 amino acids. Trimming took 8 bases from V and 1 from J, leaving 12 bases between them. The DNA of the CDR3 is TGTGCCAGCGGCACAGGTTTGAGCAATCAGCCCCAGCATTTT. Residues: CASGTGLSNQPQHF.

The chain is built from TRBV6-6 and TRBJ1-1, with 7 bases identical to TRBD1. Germline CDR1 MNHNY, CDR2 SVGAGI (reference sequence). The length of the CDR3 is 13 residues. Unmatched junction bases numbered 3, after V lost 5 bases and J lost 3 bases. The CDR3 region has the DNA TGTGCCAGCAGTCAGGGACAGTACACTGAAGCTTTCTTT. As protein: CASSQGQYTEAFF.

The table lists this clonotype with a few counts. The rearrangement joins TRBV7-2 to TRBJ1-4; D ambiguous. Germline CDR1 SGHTA, CDR2 FQGNSA. The CDR3 has 13 residues. The V gene lost 1 base and the J gene lost 8 bases, with 8 bases spanning the gap. CDR3: CASSLGVAEKLFF. CDR3 DNA sequence: TGTGCCAGCAGCTTAGGGGTAGCCGAAAAACTGTTTTTT.

V usage is TRBV6-2 or TRBV6-3 and J usage is TRBJ2-7, with TRBD1 as a possible D gene (5 bases). The CDR3 is 17 amino acids. The V gene's germline CDR1 is MNHEY and CDR2 SVGEGT. Trimming shortened V by 0 bases and J by 0 bases, and 15 bases separated the two germline ends. As DNA, the CDR3 is TGTGCCAGCAGTTACTCCACGACAGTCAAGGGCTCCTACGAGCAGTACTTC. Its translation is CASSYSTTVKGSYEQYF.

This clonotype came up a few times. The CDR3 coding sequence is TGTGCCTGGAGTGTTGAAGCTAACTATGGCTACACCTTC. This gives the protein CAWSVEANYGYTF. The J gene is TRBJ1-2, the V gene TRBV30, with D uncertain. Deletions cut 0 bases from V and 0 bases from J, with 5 bases between. The CDR3 contains 13 residues. Germline V gene lookup returns CDR1 GTSNPN and CDR2 SVGIG (reference sequence).

The chain uses TRBV11-2 and TRBJ1-2, with D maybe TRBD1 (5 bases). This CDR3 is 13 amino acids long. The ends were cut back, 1 base at V and 6 bases at J, with 9 bases in the middle. Germline values: CDR1 SGHAT, CDR2 FQNNGV. The DNA of the CDR3 is TGTGCCAGCAGCTTAGTTGGGACGAATGGCTACACCTTC. Its protein is CASSLVGTNGYTF.

The J gene is TRBJ2-2, the V gene TRBV14, with a possible D match to TRBD2 (5 bases). CDR3 length equals 15 residues. The germline V gene has CDR1 SGHDN and CDR2 FVKESK. Trimming shortened V by 1 base and J by 3 bases, and 9 bases separated the two germline ends. CDR3 residues: CASSQGSDYTGELFF. CDR3 sequence (DNA): TGTGCCAGCAGCCAAGGTTCGGACTACACCGGGGAGCTGTTTTTT.

The chain couples TRBV6-2 or TRBV6-3 to TRBJ1-1, with D possibly being TRBD1 (6 bases). Trimming took off 1 base at V and 10 bases at J, with 19 bases between the two ends. The CDR3 spans 15 residues. Germline-derived CDR1 and CDR2 are MNHEY and SVGEGT. The CDR3 DNA reads as TGTGCCAGCAGTTACTACGGCGACAGGAGGTTGGTAGCTTTCTTT. Amino acid sequence: CASSYYGDRRLVAFF.

This clonotype has more than one count but fewer than ten. V gene TRBV6-2 or TRBV6-3 combines with J gene TRBJ2-1; no clear D gene. V lost 3 bases, J lost 12 bases, and 9 bases lay in between. Germline V CDR1 and CDR2: MNHEY, SVGEGT. The CDR3 loop spans 11 amino acids. CDR3 in amino acids: CASSYYWGQFF. CDR3 nucleotide sequence: TGTGCCAGCAGTTATTACTGGGGGCAGTTCTTC.

The J gene is TRBJ2-7, the V gene TRBV10-3; 9 bases match TRBD1. V trimming: 6 bases; J trimming: 0 bases; junction bases outside the gene matches: 6. This CDR3 has 15 residues. Germline values: CDR1 ENHRY, CDR2 SYGVKD. The CDR3 reads CAISERTGASYEQYF. The DNA for the CDR3 is TGTGCCATCAGCGAACGGACAGGGGCCTCCTACGAGCAGTACTTC.